The entry below gives a single T cell receptor beta chain sequence along with its context. Its antigen is as yet unknown. Trimming removed 4 bases from V and 6 bases from J, with 13 bases in between. Germline CDR1 and CDR2: DFQATT and SNEGSKA (reference sequence). CDR3 size: 14 residues. MiXCR, applied by TCRdb to the RT-PCR reads, yields one record per CDR3 protein. Of 800,000 to 1,000,000 distinct CDR3 sequences in the sample, 21% were seen once. The record originates from a study of response to subunit inactivated influenza vaccine. Points from the study as a whole: Authors suggested each seasonal influenza vaccination recruits few new T cells.

This clonotype was sampled from a man in his fifties or sixties who received an inactivated influenza vaccine. This chain uses TRBV20-1 with TRBJ1-6; possibly TRBD1 for D (5 bases). Sequenced material: PBMCs from blood, taken less than 6 days after vaccination. Here the CDR3 DNA reads TGCAGTGCTAAGAGTCAGGGAGTTAATTCACCCCTCCACTTT. Its protein is CSAKSQGVNSPLHF.